The sequence of this T cell receptor beta chain was determined in a study of OX40 agonist ivuxolimab in advanced cancers. General study findings and limits: Low normalized T-cell clonal expansion was additionally recorded for some nonresponders. No antigen was identified for the clonally expanded peripheral T cells.

The ends were cut back, 4 bases at V and 6 bases at J, with 14 bases in the middle. Germline CDR1 and CDR2: SGDLS and YYNGEE. CDR3 length: 14 amino acids. Measured with immunoSEQ multiplex PCR; TCRdb has only the in-frame clones, and not every one. The sample holds 100,000 to 150,000 clones; just under 95% are singletons and the top ten take 0.7% to 0.9%. As concerns this clone: The antigen is unknown.

The rearrangement links TRBV9 to TRBJ1-5; D is unresolved. The sequence derives from an adult with an advanced solid tumor such as melanoma, head and neck, liver or kidney cancer. The sample here was CD4+ or CD8+ T cells sorted from blood, taken in a trial of the OX40 agonist ivuxolimab. CDR3 DNA sequence: TGTGCCAGCAGCTCCCGGACCGCAGGTCAGCCCCAGCATTTT. Residues: CASSSRTAGQPQHF.